Below, 26 T cell receptor beta chains from the same sample are listed, as sequenced in a study of T-cell memory formation after mild COVID-19 (dated by TCRdb to about 2021). Preparation of the library involved 5' RACE. The sequencer was an Illumina NovaSeq 6000. The public sequencing data were trimmed at Q25 with fastp and processed into clonotypes with MiXCR by TCRdb, which kept only in-frame beta chains. Records with the same CDR3 protein are collapsed into one entry carrying the most frequent genes and DNA. The sample yields 360,000 or so distinct CDR3 sequences; around 28% were counted once. The ten largest account for approximately 15% of the sample. Source material: PBMCs or a T cell subset sorted from them (not recorded which). The receptors stem from an adult woman who had mild COVID-19 (a few samples of this study predate the infection). The sample titles of this study are shuffled in the database, so cell type and time point are left out; the donor was told from shared clones.

This clonotype was observed a handful of times. The chain joins TRBV5-6 to TRBJ2-1; D ambiguous. Germline-derived CDR1 and CDR2 are SGHDT and YYEEEE. This CDR3 spans 12 amino acids. Trimming took off 2 bases at V and 7 bases at J, with 7 bases between the two ends. In DNA, the CDR3 is TGTGCCAGCAGCTTCGAGGAGAATGAGCAGTTCTTC. Protein: CASSFEENEQFF.

The CDR3 DNA sequence: TGCGCCAGCAGCCAAGTTACAGATCGAGTTGGCTACACCTTC. This translates into CASSQVTDRVGYTF. The rearrangement links TRBV4-1 to TRBJ1-2, with D unresolved. V lost 1 base and J lost 7, with 13 bases in between. Germline V gives CDR1 MGHRA, CDR2 YSYEKL. The CDR3 contains 14 residues.

The table lists this clonotype with a few counts. The chain recombines TRBV6-5 with TRBJ2-6, with a tentative D call TRBD1 (6 bases). The ends were cut back, 6 bases at V and 7 bases at J, with 16 bases in the middle. CDR1 and CDR2 (germline): MNHEY, SVGAGI. The length of the CDR3 is 15 residues. CDR3 coding DNA: TGTGCCAGCAGCCAGGGGATGATGGGAGCCAACGTCCTGACTTTC. Translating it yields CASSQGMMGANVLTF.

The rearrangement links TRBV4-3 to TRBJ2-3, with 9 bases that match TRBD2. J was trimmed by 4 bases and V by 0 bases; bases with no gene match: 8. The CDR3 runs 17 residues. Germline lookup yields CDR1 LGHNA and CDR2 YSLEER. CDR3 in amino acids: CASSQDPTAGGPDTQYF. In nucleotides, the CDR3 is TGCGCCAGCAGCCAAGACCCGACGGCGGGAGGGCCAGATACGCAGTATTTT.

The rearrangement uses TRBV7-8 and TRBJ2-7, with D possibly matching TRBD2 (6 bases). V was trimmed by 5 bases and J by 0 bases, leaving 17 bases between them. The CDR3 totals 16 residues. Germline CDR1 and CDR2: SGHVS and FQNEAQ. Here the CDR3 reads CASSPRDLGGSYEQYF. CDR3 DNA: TGTGCCAGCAGCCCCCGGGATCTGGGGGGCTCCTACGAGCAGTACTTC.

The CDR3 coding sequence is TGCGCCAGCAGCTTTCAGGGGTACTACGAGCAGTACTTC. Protein: CASSFQGYYEQYF. V usage is TRBV5-1 and J usage is TRBJ2-7; a weak D match, TRBD1 (6 bases). Trimming took off 2 bases at V and 3 bases at J, with 9 bases between the two ends. The CDR3 is made up of 13 amino acids. The germline V gene has CDR1 SGHRS and CDR2 YFSETQ.

This clonotype turned up a few times. V gene TRBV6-2 or TRBV6-3 combines with J gene TRBJ2-3; D may be TRBD2 (6 bases). The CDR3 length is 14 residues. V was clipped by 4 bases and J by 2 bases, with 10 bases between them. Per the germline V gene, CDR1 is MNHEY and CDR2 is SVGEGT. CDR3 in DNA: TGTGCCAGCAGTTCCCCGGGAGTCACAGATACGCAGTATTTT. It specifies CASSSPGVTDTQYF.

CDR3 nucleotide sequence: TGTGCCAGCAGTCCATCCCAGGGCACAGCGTACAATGAGCAGTTCTTC. Protein product: CASSPSQGTAYNEQFF. The chain is built from TRBV12-3 or TRBV12-4 and TRBJ2-1, with a tentative D call TRBD1 (5 bases). Between the trimmed V and J ends, which lost 5 bases and 4 bases, there was a span of 18 bases. The CDR3 spans 16 residues.

The chain joins TRBV2 to TRBJ2-5; no definite D call. The length of the CDR3 is 12 residues. Germline V gene data show CDR1 as SNHLY and CDR2 as FYNNEI. V was shortened by 7 bases and J by 1 base, with 7 bases between the two germline ends. CDR3 sequence (DNA): TGTGCCAGCATGGGCGGCCAAGAGACCCAGTACTTC. Its protein is CASMGGQETQYF.

This chain's CDR3 is CARRNTGSYNSPLHF. CDR3 DNA sequence: TGCGCCAGGCGAAACACGGGCTCCTATAATTCACCCCTCCACTTT. This chain uses TRBV23-1 with TRBJ1-6; unclear D gene. TRBV23-1 is known as an ORF, though its function is uncertain. This CDR3 comprises 15 residues. V lost 9 bases, J lost 0 bases, and 12 bases lay in between.

This chain uses TRBV12-3 or TRBV12-4 with TRBJ2-1; D is perhaps TRBD2 (6 bases). The CDR3 totals 16 residues. Trimming removed 0 bases at V and 6 bases at J, with 15 bases between. DNA of the CDR3: TGTGCCAGCAGTTTAGCTGCGGGACGAGGGCCCAATGAGCAGTTCTTC. It is translated as CASSLAAGRGPNEQFF.

This clonotype was seen a handful of times. V gene TRBV30 combines with J gene TRBJ2-5; no definite D call. V was clipped by 0 bases and J by 7 bases, with 6 bases between them. Looked up from germline, CDR1 is GTSNPN and CDR2 is SVGIG (reference sequence). There are 11 residues in the CDR3. The chain's CDR3 is CAWSVLWTQYF. The CDR3 bases are TGTGCCTGGAGTGTACTCTGGACCCAGTACTTC.

The chain is built from TRBV6-5 and TRBJ2-3; D perhaps matches TRBD2 (5 bases). The V and J ends lost 0 bases and 6 bases respectively, with 13 bases between them. CDR1 and CDR2 from the germline V gene are MNHEY and SVGAGI. This CDR3 has 15 residues. Written as DNA, the CDR3 is TGTGCCAGCAGTTACTCGACCGGGATCGCCGATACGCAGTATTTT. Its protein is CASSYSTGIADTQYF.

This clonotype was observed a few times. V gene TRBV9 combines with J gene TRBJ1-1; D unresolved. The CDR3 is made up of 14 amino acids. V lost 0 bases and J lost 1, with 7 bases in between. CDR1 is SGDLS, CDR2 YYNGEE, per germline. In nucleotides, the CDR3 is TGTGCCAGCAGCGTAGTACCTACGAACACTGAAGCTTTCTTT. Translation: CASSVVPTNTEAFF.

The sample holds a few counts of this clonotype. This chain connects TRBV13 to TRBJ1-6; 7 bases map to TRBD1. J was trimmed by 5 bases and V by 5 bases; bases with no gene match: 9. The CDR3 runs 16 residues. CDR1 and CDR2 (germline): PRHDT, FYEKMQ (reference sequence). The CDR3 sequence: CASSTMTGSHNSPLHF. The CDR3 DNA sequence: TGTGCCAGCAGCACCATGACAGGGAGTCATAATTCACCCCTCCACTTT. Full variable domain (outside the CDR3, taken from reference TRBV13 and TRBJ1-6): AAGVIQSPRHLIKEKRETATLKCYPIPRHDTVYWYQQGPGQDPQFLISFYEKMQSDKGSIPDRFSAQQFSDYHSELNMSSLELGDSALYFCASSTMTGSHNSPLHFGNGTRLTVT.

In this sample, this clonotype turned up a few times. This chain uses TRBV7-2 with TRBJ2-3; no reliable D call. The CDR3 covers 12 residues. From germline, CDR1 is SGHTA and CDR2 FQGNSA. V was trimmed by 10 bases and J by 2 bases, leaving 10 bases between them. The CDR3 spells CAIPPLTDTQYF. CDR3 nucleotides: TGTGCCATCCCACCCCTCACAGATACGCAGTATTTT.

This clonotype was detected only a few times. The chain links TRBV5-5 to TRBJ2-6; D not certain. Germline assignment: CDR1 SGHKS and CDR2 YYEKEE (reference sequence). This CDR3 has 14 residues. Trimming pared 2 bases from V and 3 bases from J, leaving 6 bases between. This CDR3 is CASSFTLGANVLTF. The CDR3 DNA reads as TGTGCCAGCAGCTTTACCCTTGGGGCCAACGTCCTGACTTTC.

The chain employs TRBV10-3 and TRBJ2-1; 7 nucleotides line up with TRBD2. Germline V gene data show CDR1 as ENHRY and CDR2 as SYGVKD. Germline trimming cut 11 bases from V and 8 bases from J; bases unmatched to any gene: 21. The CDR3 extends over 16 amino acids. Written as DNA, the CDR3 is TGTGCCGCCATCAGTGAAATAAGGACTAGTGGTTATGAGCAGTTCTTC. It specifies CAAISEIRTSGYEQFF.

The J gene is TRBJ2-4, the V gene TRBV9; D is unclear. This CDR3 contains 15 residues. V was shortened by 1 base and J by 0 bases, with 8 bases between the two germline ends. The V gene's germline CDR1 is SGDLS and CDR2 YYNGEE. CDR3 DNA sequence: TGTGCCAGCAGCGTAAGCCCCCTAGCCAAAAACATTCAGTACTTC. Amino acid sequence: CASSVSPLAKNIQYF.

This clonotype was recorded a few times. This chain uses TRBV5-1 with TRBJ2-7; D unclear. V was clipped by 0 bases and J by 1 base, with 11 bases between them. CDR1 SGHRS and CDR2 YFSETQ come from the germline V gene. CDR3 size: 15 residues. This CDR3 reads CASSLGGTTSYEQYF. As DNA, the CDR3 is TGCGCCAGCAGCTTGGGAGGAACCACGTCCTACGAGCAGTACTTC.

DNA for the CDR3: TGTGCCAGCAGACTACATAGCGGGGGCCCCCAGTCCATTCAGTACTTC. Its translation: CASRLHSGGPQSIQYF. The chain carries TRBV12-3 or TRBV12-4 and TRBJ2-4, with 9 bases identical to TRBD2. CDR3 size: 16 residues. The V and J ends lost 6 bases and 9 bases, in that order; junction bases with no gene match: 15.

The chain recombines TRBV20-1 with TRBJ2-3, with TRBD2 as a possible D gene (6 bases). CDR3 length: 15 residues. V was cut by 6 bases and J by 3 bases, with 19 bases left in between. Germline lookup yields CDR1 DFQATT and CDR2 SNEGSKA (reference sequence). CDR3 sequence (DNA): TGCAGTGCGGGGGGACGGGGACGGGGGACAGATACGCAGTATTTT. It encodes CSAGGRGRGTDTQYF.

The V call is TRBV7-3, the J call TRBJ2-1; no reliable D call. The CDR3 loop spans 13 amino acids. Germline CDR1 reads SGHTA; CDR2 reads FQGTGA. Trimming removed 3 bases from V and 8 bases from J, with 11 bases in between. The CDR3 region has the DNA TGTGCCAGCAGCTTCACCGCTAGAGATGAGCAGTTCTTC. Translating it yields CASSFTARDEQFF. The full variable domain, rest sourced from reference TRBV7-3 and TRBJ2-1, is GAGVSQTPSNKVTEKGKYVELRCDPISGHTALYWYRQSLGQGPEFLIYFQGTGAADDSGLPNDRFFAVRPEGSVSTLKIQRTERGDSAVYLCASSFTARDEQFFGPGTRLTVL.

The table lists this clonotype with a few counts. The V gene is TRBV29-1, the J gene TRBJ2-7; D not resolved. CDR3 length equals 14 residues. The germline CDR1 and CDR2 sequences are SQVTM and ANQGSEA. With 0 bases removed from V and 0 bases from J, the gap between germline ends came to 9 bases. The chain's CDR3 is CSVEDQATSYEQYF. The CDR3 coding sequence is TGCAGCGTTGAAGATCAAGCCACCTCCTACGAGCAGTACTTC.

The chain links TRBV20-1 to TRBJ1-1; 9 bases are a match to TRBD1. V shed 0 bases, J shed 5 bases, and the junction held 7 bases outside the gene matches. The CDR3 is 15 amino acids. CDR1 is DFQATT, CDR2 SNEGSKA, per germline (reference sequence). CDR3 DNA: TGCAGTGCTAGAGACCGGGGACAGGGCTTTACTGAAGCTTTCTTT. Its protein is CSARDRGQGFTEAFF.

The sample holds a few counts of this clonotype. The gene calls are TRBV3-1 and TRBJ2-3; TRBD1 might be the D (5 bases). This CDR3 region has 14 residues. V lost 1 base and J lost 2, with 7 bases in between. Germline V gene sequence: CDR1 LGHDT, CDR2 YNNKEL (reference sequence). CDR3: CASSQGQFTDTQYF. The CDR3 DNA is TGTGCCAGCAGCCAAGGACAGTTCACAGATACGCAGTATTTT.